A single sample gave rise to the 8 T cell receptor beta chains below, sequenced in a study of vaccination and CD4 T cells after COVID-19. The sample's treatment: approximately 10-day PBMC culture with coronavirus spike peptide pools or control peptides (ViraFEST assay). Oncomine TCR Beta short-read sequencing was applied to DNA from cultured CD4+ T cells. TCRdb re-derived calls from the PCR reads in MiXCR, one entry per CDR3 protein. There are about 15,000 distinct CDR3 sequences in the sample; 73% occur only once, and approximately 4.3% lies in the top ten. No antigen has been assigned to these receptors. Specimen: CD4+ T cells from blood, cultured in vitro. The origin of the receptors is a human donor who had recovered from COVID-19.

The chain joins TRBV27 to TRBJ1-2, with unresolved D. CDR1 and CDR2 (germline): MNHEY, SMNVEV (reference sequence). Trimming took off 2 bases at V and 6 bases at J, with 10 bases between the two ends. This CDR3 region has 13 residues. The CDR3 nucleotides are TGTGCCAGCAGTTTAGTGGGGAACCATGGCTACACCTTC. This encodes CASSLVGNHGYTF.

The chain links TRBV9 to TRBJ2-2, with D tentatively TRBD2 (7 bases). The CDR3 totals 16 residues. Germline CDR1 reads SGDLS; CDR2 reads YYNGEE. V was cut by 0 bases and J by 4 bases, with 13 bases left in between. This chain's CDR3 is CASSVVGGGGTGELFF. As DNA, the CDR3 is TGTGCCAGCAGCGTAGTAGGAGGGGGGGGCACCGGGGAGCTGTTTTTT.

The V gene is TRBV6-2 or TRBV6-3, the J gene TRBJ1-2, with a weak D call TRBD1 (5 bases). The V gene's germline CDR1 is MNHEY and CDR2 SVGEGT. The CDR3 is 14 amino acids. Trimming cost V 5 bases and J 0 bases, with 10 bases left between them. CDR3 residues: CASSPSGPNYGYTF. DNA for the CDR3: TGTGCCAGCAGTCCTTCAGGGCCTAACTATGGCTACACCTTC.

This chain uses TRBV4-3 with TRBJ2-5; 7 bases map to TRBD1. The germline V gene encodes CDR1 LGHNA and CDR2 YSLEER. V lost 2 bases and J lost 4; bases outside the gene matches: 4. The length of the CDR3 is 14 residues. The CDR3 sequence is CASSQTQGVETQYF. The CDR3 coding sequence is TGCGCCAGCAGCCAAACCCAGGGGGTAGAGACCCAGTACTTC.

The chain carries TRBV4-3 and TRBJ2-1, with D possibly matching TRBD2 (6 bases). This CDR3 has 14 amino acids. CDR1 and CDR2 from the germline V gene are LGHNA and YSLEER. Trimming removed 3 bases from V and 6 bases from J, with 12 bases in between. CDR3: CASSQRRDSNEQFF. The CDR3 DNA is TGCGCCAGCAGCCAGAGGAGGGACTCCAATGAGCAGTTCTTC.

The chain is built from TRBV19 and TRBJ2-4, with D possibly being TRBD2 (6 bases). Between the trimmed V and J ends, which lost 3 bases and 1 base, there was a span of 13 bases. CDR3 length: 16 residues. Germline-derived CDR1 and CDR2 are LNHDA and SQIVND (reference sequence). CDR3 bases: TGTGCCAGTAGTATCCCATCGGGAGCCGCCAAAAACATTCAGTACTTC. Translating it yields CASSIPSGAAKNIQYF.

V is TRBV20-1 and J is TRBJ1-5, with D perhaps matching TRBD1 (5 bases). The CDR3 consists of 13 residues. The V end lost 1 base, the J end lost 7 bases, and 11 bases lay between the germline ends. Germline V gene data show CDR1 as DFQATT and CDR2 as SNEGSKA (reference sequence). CDR3: CSARGGDWQPQHF. DNA of the CDR3: TGCAGTGCTAGAGGGGGCGACTGGCAGCCCCAGCATTTT.

The chain recombines TRBV7-3 with TRBJ1-6; 10 nucleotides agree with TRBD1. This CDR3 spans 14 amino acids. Germline V CDR1 and CDR2: SGHTA, FQGTGA. The ends lost 4 bases at V and 10 bases at J; junction bases unmatched: 4. The CDR3 bases are TGTGCCAGCAGCTCGGGACAGGGGTTGTCACCCCTCCACTTT. Protein product: CASSSGQGLSPLHF.